The rows below give T cell receptor beta chains drawn from one sample of a study of cytomegalovirus exposure and HLA in healthy donors. TCRdb keeps only in-frame clones here, not all; method: immunoSEQ multiplex PCR. The table includes 140,000 or so clones, approximately 88% detected once. What was sequenced was PBMCs. Receptors were obtained from a man between 18 and 29 years old in good health and CMV-seropositive. The CDR3 runs from the conserved cysteine through the conserved F or W. A D gene is named only where the DNA matches it firmly. Part of the rows lack a size; the others show once, few, many or a class for expanded clones.

NA	NA	TRBJ2-1	TRBV7-9	CASSLAGDRLYNEQFF	TGTGCCAGCAGCTTAGCCGGAGACCGCCTTTACAATGAGCAGTTCTTC
NA	NA	TRBJ2-7	TRBV6-5	CASSLAGQVQYF	TGTGCCAGCAGTCTAGCCGGGCAGGTGCAGTACTTC
NA	TRBD2	TRBJ2-5	TRBV9	CASSVGAGVLETQYF	TGTGCCAGCAGCGTAGGGGCGGGAGTATTAGAGACCCAGTACTTC
NA	NA	TRBJ2-7	TRBV4-1	CASSQEGREEDEQYF	TGCGCCAGCAGCCAAGAGGGCAGGGAGGAGGACGAGCAGTACTTC
NA	TRBD1	TRBJ1-2	TRBV5-1	CASSTGQGVEHYGYTF	TGCGCCAGCAGCACGGGACAGGGGGTGGAGCACTATGGCTACACCTTC
NA	TRBD1	TRBJ1-4	TRBV9	CASSVDLSDRAGEKLFF	TGTGCCAGCAGCGTAGATCTTAGCGACAGGGCGGGAGAAAAACTGTTTTTT
NA	NA	TRBJ2-5	TRBV6-6	CASSRRDTQETQYF	TGTGCCAGCAGTAGACGGGACACCCAAGAGACCCAGTACTTC
NA	TRBD1	TRBJ2-7	TRBV5-6	CASSPVGDRAYEQYF	TGTGCCAGCAGCCCCGTTGGAGACAGGGCCTACGAGCAGTACTTC
NA	NA	TRBJ2-3	TRBV5-6	CASSFGGGWTDTQYF	TGTGCCAGCAGCTTCGGGGGAGGATGGACAGATACGCAGTATTTT
NA	TRBD1	TRBJ1-2	TRBV10-3	CAISESPGQGISAGYTF	TGTGCCATCAGTGAGTCGCCCGGACAGGGGATCTCGGCTGGCTACACCTTC
NA	NA	TRBJ1-3	TRBV5-6	CASSPTREANLGNTIYF	TGTGCCAGCAGCCCCACCAGGGAAGCTAACTTAGGAAACACCATATATTTT
NA	NA	TRBJ2-2	TRBV11-3	CASSLSGEPGELFF	TGTGCCAGCAGCTTAAGCGGAGAGCCCGGGGAGCTGTTTTTT
NA	NA	TRBJ1-2	TRBV18	CASSPRDTTTNYGYTF	TGTGCCAGCTCACCGAGAGACACGACCACTAACTATGGCTACACCTTC
NA	TRBD1	TRBJ1-2	TRBV6-4	CASSEVPGTVNGYTF	TGTGCCAGCAGTGAAGTTCCCGGGACAGTAAATGGCTACACCTTC
NA	TRBD1	TRBJ1-3	TRBV6-5	CASSRDSLNTIYF	TGTGCCAGCAGTCGGGACAGCCTTAACACCATATATTTT
once	TRBD1	TRBJ1-1	TRBV18	CASSPLGDRLGQAFF	TGTGCCAGCTCACCCCTAGGGGACAGGCTAGGGCAAGCTTTCTTT
NA	NA	TRBJ2-3	TRBV2	CASRKDLGGPTDTQYF	TGTGCCAGCAGGAAGGACCTGGGGGGGCCCACAGATACGCAGTATTTT
NA	NA	TRBJ2-5	TRBV14	CASSDGRGQETQYF	TGTGCCAGCAGCGACGGACGGGGACAAGAGACCCAGTACTTC
few	NA	TRBJ2-7	TRBV14	CASSQIGGGIREQYF	TGTGCCAGCAGCCAAATAGGGGGCGGGATACGCGAGCAGTACTTC
NA	NA	TRBJ2-2	TRBV7-8	CASRNREGNTGELFF	TGTGCCAGTAGGAACAGGGAGGGGAACACCGGGGAGCTGTTTTTT
NA	NA	TRBJ1-2	TRBV28	CASSSDRRNYGYTF	TGTGCCAGCAGTTCTGACAGGCGAAACTATGGCTACACCTTC
NA	NA	TRBJ2-3	TRBV5-6	CASSLAQGNTQYF	TGTGCCAGCAGCTTGGCACAGGGTAATACGCAGTATTTT
NA	NA	TRBJ2-7	TRBV9	CASSVSGKSSEKQYF	TGTGCCAGCAGCGTTTCAGGGAAATCCAGTGAGAAGCAGTACTTC
NA	TRBD2	TRBJ2-7	TRBV5-8	CASSFWTSGGREQYF	TGTGCCAGCAGCTTCTGGACTAGCGGGGGCCGCGAGCAGTACTTC
once	TRBD1	TRBJ1-1	TRBV13	CASSSQGFRTEAFF	TGTGCCAGCAGCTCACAGGGGTTCCGAACTGAAGCTTTCTTT
NA	TRBD1	TRBJ2-7	TRBV6-6	CASSYDRGVSYEQYF	TGTGCCAGCAGTTACGACAGGGGTGTCTCCTACGAGCAGTACTTC
NA	NA	TRBJ2-5	TRBV25-1	CASTDGGETQYF	TGTGCCAGCACTGATGGGGGGGAGACCCAGTACTTC
NA	NA	TRBJ2-7	TRBV7-6	CASSLKPRDEQYF	TGTGCCAGCAGCTTAAAGCCTCGGGATGAGCAGTACTTC
NA	TRBD1	TRBJ1-2	TRBV9	CASSPQRQGDSYYGYTF	TGTGCCAGCAGCCCTCAACGTCAGGGGGACAGTTACTATGGCTACACCTTC
NA	TRBD1	TRBJ1-1	TRBV7-9	CASTSGQPNTEAFF	TGTGCCAGCACCTCGGGACAGCCGAACACTGAAGCTTTCTTT
NA	NA	TRBJ1-6	TRBV5-4	CASSLATVAGGFGPLHF	TGTGCCAGCAGCTTGGCCACCGTGGCAGGAGGTTTTGGACCCCTCCACTTT
NA	NA	TRBJ1-4	TRBV7-9	CASSFRETNEKLFF	TGTGCCAGCAGCTTTCGGGAGACTAATGAAAAACTGTTTTTT
few	TRBD1	TRBJ1-2	TRBV7-8	CASSLRGQGAHYGYTF	TGTGCCAGCAGCTTAAGGGGACAGGGGGCGCACTATGGCTACACCTTC
NA	TRBD1	TRBJ1-2	TRBV27	CASRLTGAYGYTF	TGTGCCAGCAGGCTTACAGGGGCCTATGGCTACACCTTC
NA	NA	TRBJ2-7	TRBV29-1	CRDRGSLDYEQYF	TGCAGGGACCGGGGGAGCCTCGACTACGAGCAGTACTTC
NA	TRBD1	TRBJ2-7	TRBV5-5	CASSLLSWDRTYEQYF	TGTGCCAGCAGCTTGTTGTCTTGGGACAGAACCTACGAGCAGTACTTC
many	NA	TRBJ2-5	TRBV19	CATGSTAFQETQYF	TGTGCCACCGGGTCGACTGCCTTTCAAGAGACCCAGTACTTC
NA	NA	TRBJ1-5	TRBV1	CTSSQDPGQGNQPQHF	TGCACCAGCAGCCAAGATCCGGGACAGGGCAATCAGCCCCAGCATTTT
NA	NA	TRBJ1-5	TRBV10-3	CAISESAGRAQPQHF	TGTGCCATCAGTGAGTCTGCAGGGCGAGCCCAGCCCCAGCATTTT
NA	TRBD1	TRBJ1-6	TRBV6-5	CASSYFDRVGSPLHF	TGTGCCAGCAGTTACTTTGACAGGGTAGGATCACCCCTCCACTTT
NA	NA	TRBJ1-5	TRBV30	CAWSVQGHQPQHF	TGTGCCTGGAGTGTACAGGGTCATCAGCCCCAGCATTTT
NA	NA	TRBJ1-4	TRBV6-5	CASRTQGGEKLFF	TGTGCCAGCAGGACACAAGGGGGTGAAAAACTGTTTTTT
NA	NA	TRBJ2-7	TRBV28	CASSLKGGRTSEQYF	TGTGCCAGCAGTTTGAAAGGGGGACGGACGTCCGAGCAGTACTTC
NA	NA	TRBJ1-2	TRBV6-5	CASSNTGRANYGYTF	TGTGCCAGCAGTAACACAGGGAGGGCTAACTATGGCTACACCTTC
NA	NA	TRBJ1-3	TRBV7-9	CASTLGENTIYF	TGTGCCAGCACCCTAGGGGAAAACACCATATATTTT
NA	TRBD1	TRBJ1-5	TRBV30	CAWSPGGPNQPQHF	TGTGCCTGGAGCCCAGGGGGGCCTAATCAGCCCCAGCATTTT
NA	NA	TRBJ1-1	TRBV5-1	CASGKLDSTEAFF	TGCGCCAGCGGGAAACTGGACAGCACTGAAGCTTTCTTT
NA	TRBD2	TRBJ2-1	TRBV15	CATSRGVGLATNEQFF	TGTGCCACCAGCAGAGGGGTAGGACTAGCGACCAATGAGCAGTTCTTC
NA	TRBD1	TRBJ2-1	TRBV6-5	CASSWDSSYNEQFF	TGTGCCAGCAGTTGGGACAGCTCCTACAATGAGCAGTTCTTC
NA	TRBD2	TRBJ2-1	TRBV9	CASSVGLVGYNEQFF	TGTGCCAGCAGCGTGGGACTAGTTGGCTACAATGAGCAGTTCTTC
NA	NA	TRBJ1-2	TRBV28	CASSPHYTEGYTF	TGTGCCAGCAGCCCCCATTACACGGAGGGCTACACCTTC
NA	TRBD2	TRBJ2-7	TRBV7-2	CASSEAGGQYEQYF	TGTGCCAGCAGCGAAGCGGGGGGGCAGTACGAGCAGTACTTC
NA	TRBD1	TRBJ1-1	TRBV5-1	CASSEGGMNTEAFF	TGCGCCAGCAGCGAAGGGGGCATGAACACTGAAGCTTTCTTT
NA	NA	TRBJ2-3	TRBV4-1	CASSQAGTDTQYF	TGCGCCAGCAGCCAAGCCGGCACAGATACGCAGTATTTT
NA	TRBD2	TRBJ2-1	TRBV11-3	CASSLRTSKGNEQFF	TGTGCCAGCAGCTTGAGGACTAGCAAGGGCAATGAGCAGTTCTTC
NA	NA	TRBJ1-2	TRBV28	CASSSGTPANYGYTF	TGTGCCAGCAGTTCAGGGACACCTGCTAACTATGGCTACACCTTC
NA	TRBD1	TRBJ1-2	TRBV18	CASSGAGGARSGYTF	TGTGCCAGCTCTGGAGCAGGGGGCGCGCGGAGCGGCTACACCTTC
few	NA	TRBJ1-3	TRBV13	CASSLPSRNTIYF	TGTGCCAGCAGCTTACCCTCGAGGAACACCATATATTTT
NA	TRBD1	TRBJ1-6	TRBV6-1	CASSDMTGYSPLHF	TGTGCCAGCAGTGATATGACAGGGTATTCACCCCTCCACTTT